This T cell receptor (beta chain) was sequenced in a study of shared clonotypes between healthy human individuals (dated by TCRdb to between 2020 and 2021). About the full investigation: Three men and two women, aged 18 to 49 years, made up the cohort. For each donor, CD4 naive and CD4 memory were each run on three plates, CD8 naive on two plates, and CD8 memory on one plate. Leukapheresis yielded between about 0.85 and 10 billion PBMCs per donor. To estimate repertoire size and how much clonotypes are shared between individuals, the study performed deep sequencing of blood TCR repertoires from about five healthy adults. Different laboratories and diverse techniques were used to prepare libraries and sequence TCR repertoires, to increase sequencing depth and limit assay-specific biases. What the authors observed across the whole study: Based on pairwise subsampling, the degree of clonotype sharing among donors was expected to be affected by sequencing depth. Only blood was sampled, and tissue TCR repertoires likely differ from those in blood. Compared with non-shared clonotypes, clonotypes shared by all four sorted-subset donors had higher generation probabilities. Rarefaction of sorted-subset datasets indicated incomplete sequencing despite the large sequencing depth. Across four donors, roughly 5.1% of naive CD4, roughly 3.8% of naive CD8, approximately 2.5% of memory CD4, and 0.4% of memory CD8 clonotypes were shared. Because the study included a small number of donors, the genetic and exposure-history diversity represented was limited. Estimated clonotype richness was generally larger for naive than for memory subsets.

The donors were healthy, HIV-negative adults with no recently reported acute infections or vaccinations. Every donor was a Caucasian adult living in Nashville, Tennessee, USA. CD4+ T cells were enriched by magnetic negative selection, after which naive cells were positively selected on CD45RA and the negative fraction was taken as the memory subset. Blood was collected by leukapheresis, and PBMCs were isolated by Ficoll-Histopaque density gradient centrifugation and then cryopreserved in liquid nitrogen vapor phase. Purity and quantity of every magnetically sorted T cell population were checked by analytical flow cytometry. Genomic DNA was isolated from each sorted fraction and quantified by UV absorbance on a Nanodrop 2000c. Using the deep immunoSEQ assay, multiplex PCR amplified TCR CDR3 regions from genomic DNA. For each cell subset, the extracted genomic DNA was distributed evenly across all wells of several immunoSEQ 96-well plates, and each plate served as one replicate. For sorted subsets, each replicate PCR was loaded with roughly 200 ng genomic DNA, equivalent to about 30,000 T cell genomes. Purified libraries were measured with a Qubit 3.0 fluorometer, size-checked on a Bioanalyzer 2100, and measured again with the KAPA Library Quantification kit. Each immunoSEQ 96-well plate was sequenced on its own single-read 150-cycle Illumina NextSeq 550 flow cell. The published analysis was carried out like this. The immunoSEQ output contained only junctional sequences without quality scores, so filtering could not match that applied to full-length reads. To assign V/J genes and CDR3, sequences were annotated using PyIR, a Python wrapper for IgBLAST v1.9, with IMGT germline references. Any read was removed if the V/J assignment was weak (E-value above 1e-6), the CDR3 was missing, or the read contained stop codons, out-of-frame junctions, or ambiguous translated residues. V3J clonotypes were defined as sequences sharing the same inferred V gene, J gene, and CDR3 amino acid sequence. The percentage overlap between two repertoires was calculated by dividing the number of shared unique clonotypes by the size of the smaller repertoire. Three approaches were used to assess repertoire richness: RTK rarefaction, the Chao1 estimator, and Recon v2.1 estimates of unobserved clonotypes. For all TCRbeta clonotypes obtained by the gDNA method from a few donors, generation probabilities were computed with OLGA. Not all clones reach the TCRdb copy of this immuneACCESS table, which keeps in-frame sequences only. Checked studies attribute under half of the gap to unresolved V genes and leave the rest unexplained. That table furnishes V, J and clone size, whereas the DNA furnished D and trimming. The sample table shows millions of clones, and roughly nine tenths are seen once. The ten biggest clones cover roughly 0.13% of the sample.

The CDR3 numbers 13 residues from cysteine through phenylalanine. The retained sequence is limited to the CDR3, 39 bases, with the frame set at the first base. CDR1 and CDR2 were assigned from the germline V gene as KGHSY and FQNENV. The V end loses 0 bases and the J end loses 4 bases, and a stretch of 6 bases separates them. With regard to this clone: This clone's antigen is unknown. No quality values exist for individual bases; no much larger clone is one base distant.

The specimen was naive CD4+ T cells sorted from blood. In light of the paper, this sample's cell subset or site label describes: CD45RA+ positively selected. The clonotype comes from a man aged 18 to 30 in good health. The chain joins TRBV16 to TRBJ1-1, with the D gene uncertain. The CDR3 protein sequence reads: CASSQSIGTEAFF. Here is the DNA: TGTGCCAGCAGCCAATCAATCGGCACTGAAGCTTTCTTT.